This TCR beta chain was captured in a study of PD-L1 blockade in urothelial cancer. As for the study in general: At some point between 2012 and 2014, patients got going on atezolizumab, taking 1,200 mg intravenously every 3 weeks.

V was pared by 3 bases and J by 0 bases, with 12 bases of the junction left unmatched. The CDR3 spans 17 residues. The germline V gene has CDR1 GTSNPN and CDR2 SVGIG (reference sequence). Notes on the study in general: Tumor-associated blood clones were expanded more by durable-benefit patients at 3 weeks.

Comment on this clone: The antigen is not known.

TCRdb keeps only in-frame clones here, not all; method: immunoSEQ multiplex PCR. Of more than 45,000 clones listed, about 91% were seen once; the top ten hold 3.9%. The chain joins TRBV30 to TRBJ2-7, with 9 bases lining up with TRBD2. This TCR was recovered from a man older than 75 with urothelial cancer. This specimen was PBMCs, taken around atezolizumab (anti-PD-L1) treatment. The CDR3 DNA is TGTGCCTGGAGATCCTCGCCCCTTAGCGGGAGCTCCTACGAGCAGTACTTC. As protein: CAWRSSPLSGSSYEQYF.